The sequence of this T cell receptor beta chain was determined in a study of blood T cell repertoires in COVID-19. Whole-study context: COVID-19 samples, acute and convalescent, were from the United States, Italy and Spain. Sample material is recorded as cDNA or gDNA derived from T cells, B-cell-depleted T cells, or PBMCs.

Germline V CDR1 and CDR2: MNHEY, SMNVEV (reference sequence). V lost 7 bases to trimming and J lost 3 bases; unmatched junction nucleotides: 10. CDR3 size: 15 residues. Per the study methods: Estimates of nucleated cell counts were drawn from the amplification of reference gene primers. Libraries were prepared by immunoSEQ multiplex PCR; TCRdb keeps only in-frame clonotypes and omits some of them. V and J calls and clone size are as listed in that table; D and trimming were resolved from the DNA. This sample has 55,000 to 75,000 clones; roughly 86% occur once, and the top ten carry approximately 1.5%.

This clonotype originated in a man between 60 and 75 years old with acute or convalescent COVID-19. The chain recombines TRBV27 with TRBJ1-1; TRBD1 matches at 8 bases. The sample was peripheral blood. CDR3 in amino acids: CASTGQGHKDTEAFF. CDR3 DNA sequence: TGTGCCAGCACTGGACAGGGACACAAGGACACTGAAGCTTTCTTT.